The clone carrying this T cell receptor beta chain was seen only once. Its antigen is unknown. Germline V gene data show CDR1 as LNHDA and CDR2 as SQIVND (reference sequence). The CDR3 is made up of 12 amino acids. Trimming removed 8 bases from V and 3 bases from J, with 8 bases in between. Running of the assay took place at deep level. Authors' data handling: Filtering differed, since immunoSEQ gave only junction sequences and no quality scores. Profiled with immunoSEQ multiplex PCR; TCRdb holds only in-frame clones, not every one. The V and J calls and the clone size are those of that table, but D and trimming were determined from the DNA. The data hold 980,000 or so clones, with over 60% observed a single time. The data originate from a study of shared clonotypes between healthy human individuals. The study, taken as a whole, reports: In this cohort, only blood was sampled, and tissue repertoires likely differ. Estimated richness values were generally larger in naive subsets than in memory subsets.

The chain joins TRBV19 to TRBJ1-5; D is undetermined. The sequence derives from a man aged 18-30 years in good health. Sequencing was done on a sample of memory CD4+ T cells sorted from blood. Subset specified: CD45RA-negative fraction. CDR3 region: CASRLNNQPQHF. Here the CDR3 DNA reads TGTGCCAGTCGCCTTAACAATCAGCCCCAGCATTTT.